The present TCR beta chain was sequenced within a study of CD8+CD57+ T cells in acquired aplastic anemia. Study details: DNA recovered from sorted CD4+ and CD8+ cells had a mean of around 3.3 ug.

Genomic DNA was employed as the template in profiling TCR beta VDJ and CDR3. One entry per CDR3 protein results from TCRdb running MiXCR on the reads. The profile shows 450,000 to 600,000 distinct CDR3 sequences, less than 35% of them singletons. This clonotype was detected many times. The antigen is unknown. Study-wide results and limits: With respect to CD8+ Simpson's diversity, patients and controls did not differ significantly. Patients and controls turned out to have 25 to 35 CD8+ CDR3 sequences in common.

Patients included in sequencing had previously demonstrated CD8+CD57+ cell expansion by flow cytometry. Blood was sampled before the patients had received any therapy. The V and J ends lost 4 bases and 5 bases respectively, with 6 bases between them. CDR3 length equals 13 residues. The V gene's germline CDR1 is WNHNN and CDR2 SYGVQD (reference sequence). This chain uses TRBV10-1 with TRBJ1-6, with no clear D. The clonotype comes from a human donor with aplastic anemia. The sequenced sample consisted of sorted CD4+, CD8+, or CD8+CD57+ T cells (not recorded which) from PBMCs. The CDR3 nucleotides read TGCGCCAGCAGTGTTGGGAATAATTCACCCCTCCACTTT. As protein: CASSVGNNSPLHF.